These 23 T cell receptor beta chains came from one sample sequenced in a study of blood T cell repertoires in COVID-19. Only in-frame clones appear in the TCRdb table, and some are missing; sequencing was by immunoSEQ multiplex PCR. The sample gives approximately 300,000 clones, 92% of which show up once; approximately 17% is in the top ten. Material for sequencing was PBMCs or T cells enriched from blood (not recorded which). The origin of the receptors is a woman aged 25 to 39 who had recovered from COVID-19.

The chain couples TRBV12-3 or TRBV12-4 to TRBJ2-1, with D tentatively TRBD2 (6 bases). The CDR3 loop spans 13 amino acids. Trimming removed 0 bases at V and 6 bases at J, with 6 bases between. The CDR3 reads CASSLAGGNEQFF. CDR3 bases: TGTGCCAGCAGTTTAGCGGGGGGCAATGAGCAGTTCTTC.

This chain uses TRBV4-3 with TRBJ1-2, with 10 bases fitting TRBD1. Germline lookup yields CDR1 LGHNA and CDR2 YSLEER. CDR3 length: 16 residues. The junction had 13 bases not matched to a gene; V was cut back by 5 bases and J by 7 bases. CDR3 sequence (DNA): TGCGCCAGCAGCGCCGGGACAGGGGTCCTTCTTGGTGGCTACACCTTC. Encoded protein: CASSAGTGVLLGGYTF.

The V gene is TRBV5-1, the J gene TRBJ1-6; TRBD1 aligns across 9 bases. Germline assignment: CDR1 SGHRS and CDR2 YFSETQ. This CDR3 is built from 14 residues. V dropped 7 bases and J dropped 6; count of bases not matched to a gene: 5. CDR3 in DNA: TGCGCCAGCTCCGACAGGGGGGGTAATTCACCCCTCCACTTT. Residues: CASSDRGGNSPLHF.

Only one count was recorded for this clone. The chain combines TRBV6-5 with TRBJ1-2, with TRBD1 matching over 9 bases. The CDR3 loop spans 14 amino acids. Trimming took 0 bases from V and 6 from J; bases not matched to a gene: 2. CDR1 MNHEY and CDR2 SVGAGI come from the germline V gene. The DNA of the CDR3 is TGTGCCAGCAGTTACTCAAGGACAGGGGATGGCTACACCTTC. Amino acid sequence: CASSYSRTGDGYTF.

The rearrangement uses TRBV7-6 and TRBJ2-2; 8 bases agree with TRBD1. Germline lookup yields CDR1 SGHVS and CDR2 FNYEAQ. V lost 1 base and J lost 6; bases outside the gene matches: 7. The CDR3 has 16 residues. DNA for the CDR3: TGTGCCAGCAGCTTAGAAGGGACAGGTATCGCCGGGGAGCTGTTTTTT. It specifies CASSLEGTGIAGELFF.

V usage is TRBV11-1 and J usage is TRBJ2-6; 7 bases line up with TRBD2. Germline V gives CDR1 SGHAT, CDR2 FQDESV (reference sequence). Losses at the gene ends were 1 base for V and 2 bases for J; bases not matched to a gene: 2. The CDR3 contains 16 residues. CDR3 sequence: CASSLERGTGANVLTF. The CDR3 nucleotides read TGTGCCAGCAGCTTAGAGCGGGGCACTGGGGCCAACGTCCTGACTTTC. Variable domain in full (rest from reference TRBV11-1 and TRBJ2-6): EAEVAQSPRYKITEKSQAVAFWCDPISGHATLYWYRQILGQGPELLVQFQDESVVDDSQLPKDRFSAERLKGVDSTLKIQPAELGDSAMYLCASSLERGTGANVLTFGAGSRLTVL.

This clone was detected once. This chain joins TRBV5-1 and TRBJ1-1; unclear D gene. Trimming removed 2 bases from V and 2 bases from J, with 13 bases in between. This CDR3 is built from 15 residues. The V gene's germline CDR1 is SGHRS and CDR2 YFSETQ. The CDR3 nucleotides are TGCGCCAGCAGCTTTAGCGGCCAGGCTAACACTGAAGCTTTCTTT. This sequence encodes CASSFSGQANTEAFF.

V is TRBV7-3 and J is TRBJ2-3; TRBD2 agrees at 9 bases. The germline V gene has CDR1 SGHTA and CDR2 FQGTGA. The CDR3 length is 14 residues. V was clipped by 5 bases and J by 12 bases; unmatched bases: 12. CDR3 nucleotides: TGTGCCAGCAGCCCGAGGGGGGCTAGCGGGACCCAGTATTTT. The encoded protein is CASSPRGASGTQYF.

This rearrangement joins TRBV6-5 to TRBJ2-7, with 9 nucleotides matching TRBD2. CDR1 is MNHEY, CDR2 SVGAGI, per germline. V shed 0 bases and J 0 bases; nucleotides not matched to a gene: 0. This CDR3 comprises 15 residues. In nucleotides, the CDR3 is TGTGCCAGCAGTTACTCGCGGGAGGGCTCCTACGAGCAGTACTTC. Amino acid sequence: CASSYSREGSYEQYF.

The rearrangement joins TRBV2 to TRBJ1-1; the D is unclear. V lost 4 bases, J lost 6 bases, and 9 bases lay in between. Germline V lookup: CDR1 SNHLY, CDR2 FYNNEI. This CDR3 has 12 residues. This chain's CDR3 is CASSVWEPEAFF. CDR3 nucleotides: TGTGCCAGCAGTGTCTGGGAGCCTGAAGCTTTCTTT.

In this sample, this clone turned up once. The CDR3 sequence: CASSLALDVYEQFF. DNA for the CDR3: TGTGCCAGCAGCTTAGCACTAGATGTCTATGAGCAGTTCTTC. The chain uses TRBV11-1 and TRBJ2-1; weak D call: TRBD2 (5 bases). V lost 0 bases and J lost 8, with 11 bases in between. The germline V gene encodes CDR1 SGHAT and CDR2 FQDESV (reference sequence). CDR3 size: 14 residues.

The chain employs TRBV5-1 and TRBJ1-4; 9 nucleotides match TRBD1. The V segment lost 3 bases and the J segment 5 bases; nucleotides outside the gene matches: 8. Germline V CDR1 and CDR2: SGHRS, YFSETQ. The CDR3 is made up of 16 amino acids. The CDR3 sequence: CASSSGGTGQNEKLFF. The CDR3 DNA follows: TGCGCCAGCAGCTCAGGGGGGACAGGGCAGAATGAAAAACTGTTTTTT.

This clone was observed a few times. The chain links TRBV7-8 to TRBJ2-2; tentatively, D is TRBD1 (6 bases). The CDR3 sequence is 13 residues long. Per the germline V gene, CDR1 is SGHVS and CDR2 is FQNEAQ. The V end lost 4 bases, the J end lost 7 bases, and 10 bases lay between the germline ends. As DNA, the CDR3 is TGTGCCAGCAGCTACAGGGTTATCGGGGAGCTGTTTTTT. It translates to CASSYRVIGELFF.

The rearrangement links TRBV4-2 to TRBJ2-2, with 11 bases identical to TRBD2. Unmatched junction bases numbered 20, after V lost 4 bases and J lost 4 bases. From germline, CDR1 is LGHNA and CDR2 YNFKEQ. This CDR3 spans 21 amino acids. In DNA, the CDR3 is TGTGCCAGCAGCCCTGGCCCTCCAACTCGTAGCGGGAGGGTTAGCACCGGGGAGCTGTTTTTT. As protein: CASSPGPPTRSGRVSTGELFF.

This clone came up a few times. The CDR3 here is CASSPAGTGNNQPQHF. DNA of the CDR3: TGTGCCAGCTCACCTGCCGGGACAGGGAACAATCAGCCCCAGCATTTT. The chain joins TRBV18 to TRBJ1-5; 9 positions agree with TRBD1. V lost 3 bases to trimming and J lost 3 bases; unmatched junction nucleotides: 6. CDR1 is KGHSH, CDR2 LQKENI, per germline. The CDR3 sequence is 16 residues long.

J is TRBJ2-3 and V is TRBV7-2; no clear D gene. Germline V gene data show CDR1 as SGHTA and CDR2 as FQGNSA. V dropped 2 bases and J dropped 4 bases, with 13 bases sitting between them. This CDR3 is 15 amino acids long. The CDR3 coding sequence is TGTGCCAGCAGCTTACAATCCCAGGTCGCAGATACGCAGTATTTT. This gives the protein CASSLQSQVADTQYF.

The chain couples TRBV19 to TRBJ1-5; 7 bases are shared with TRBD1. In germline, CDR1 is LNHDA, CDR2 SQIVND (reference sequence). Losses at the gene ends were 4 bases for V and 3 bases for J; bases not matched to a gene: 6. This CDR3 region has 15 residues. The CDR3 reads CASSTGGNHNQPQHF. CDR3 nucleotides: TGTGCCAGTAGTACAGGGGGTAATCACAATCAGCCCCAGCATTTT.

V and J are TRBV18 and TRBJ1-3; 9 positions agree with TRBD1. The ends lost 2 bases at V and 0 bases at J; junction bases unmatched: 2. This CDR3 region has 16 residues. Germline loops: CDR1 KGHSH, CDR2 LQKENI. This CDR3 is CASSPGTGSSGNTIYF. The CDR3 coding sequence is TGTGCCAGCTCACCAGGGACAGGGTCCTCTGGAAACACCATATATTTT.

The rearrangement uses TRBV4-2 and TRBJ2-7; weak D call: TRBD2 (6 bases). V lost 0 bases and J 3 bases, leaving 9 bases between the germline ends. This CDR3 has 14 residues. Germline V gives CDR1 LGHNA, CDR2 YNFKEQ. CDR3 DNA: TGTGCCAGCAGCCAAGAGAGACTAGACTACGAGCAGTACTTC. It specifies CASSQERLDYEQYF.

J is TRBJ1-6 and V is TRBV30; D might be TRBD1 (5 bases). The CDR3 extends over 15 amino acids. The germline gives CDR1 GTSNPN, CDR2 SVGIG (reference sequence). V shed 0 bases and J shed 9 bases, with 15 bases lying between them. The CDR3 sequence is CAWSVLGPGISPLHF. For the CDR3, the DNA is TGTGCCTGGAGTGTATTGGGGCCGGGTATTTCACCCCTCCACTTT.

J is TRBJ2-1 and V is TRBV5-1; the match to TRBD2 covers 13 bases. The CDR3 consists of 14 residues. V shed 3 bases and J 8 bases; nucleotides not matched to a gene: 2. Germline V gene data show CDR1 as SGHRS and CDR2 as YFSETQ. The CDR3 DNA sequence: TGCGCCAGCAGCTCTGGGACTAGCGGGGATGAGCAGTTCTTC. It translates to CASSSGTSGDEQFF.

The V gene is TRBV13, the J gene TRBJ2-1; 9 bases align to TRBD2. CDR3 size: 15 residues. The germline V gene encodes CDR1 PRHDT and CDR2 FYEKMQ (reference sequence). The V and J ends lost 5 bases and 5 bases, in that order; junction bases with no gene match: 7. The CDR3 DNA sequence: TGTGCCAGCAGCGCCGGACTAGCGAATAACAATGAGCAGTTCTTC. Amino acids: CASSAGLANNNEQFF. The full variable domain, rest sourced from reference TRBV13 and TRBJ2-1, is AAGVIQSPRHLIKEKRETATLKCYPIPRHDTVYWYQQGPGQDPQFLISFYEKMQSDKGSIPDRFSAQQFSDYHSELNMSSLELGDSALYFCASSAGLANNNEQFFGPGTRLTVL.

This clone was seen once. The V and J genes are TRBV28 and TRBJ2-7, with 8 bases matching TRBD1. The CDR3 runs to 16 residues. J was trimmed by 11 bases and V by 6 bases; bases with no gene match: 21. Germline-derived CDR1 and CDR2 are MDHEN and SYDVKM. The chain's CDR3 is CASRPAGGAYKIIEYF. Written as DNA, the CDR3 is TGTGCCAGCAGGCCGGCAGGGGGCGCGTATAAGATCATTGAGTACTTC.